A single sample gave rise to the 10 T cell receptor beta chains below, sequenced in a study of T cell responses to AZD1222 COVID-19 vaccine. The assay was immunoSEQ multiplex PCR, and TCRdb's table has in-frame clones only and misses some. The data contain 150,000 or so clones, roughly nine tenths of them singletons. The input for sequencing was peripheral blood, taken on day 0 of AZD1222 vaccination. Source of these receptors: an adult in good health.

The chain is built from TRBV6-2 or TRBV6-3 and TRBJ1-2; possibly TRBD1 for D (6 bases). The CDR3 has 18 amino acids. Germline V gene lookup returns CDR1 MNHEY and CDR2 SVGEGT. V was pared by 2 bases and J by 6 bases, with 25 bases between. In nucleotides, the CDR3 is TGTGCCAGCAGTTACATATTGGGACACCCAAACAGGAAGGATGGCTACACCTTC. Translated, it gives CASSYILGHPNRKDGYTF.

The chain carries TRBV7-2 and TRBJ2-7, with D unclear. Germline loops: CDR1 SGHTA, CDR2 FQGNSA. This CDR3 region has 14 residues. V gave up 1 base and J gave up 0 bases, with 7 bases separating them. DNA for the CDR3: TGTGCCAGCAGCTTAGTAGGGTTCTCCTACGAGCAGTACTTC. Translated: CASSLVGFSYEQYF.

This chain links TRBV5-1 with TRBJ2-5, with 11 bases that match TRBD2. CDR3 length equals 16 residues. V was clipped by 4 bases and J by 2 bases; unmatched bases: 7. Per the germline V gene, CDR1 is SGHRS and CDR2 is YFSETQ. The CDR3: CASSPRTSGPQETQYF. The CDR3 coding sequence is TGCGCCAGCAGCCCGCGGACTAGCGGGCCTCAAGAGACCCAGTACTTC.

This clone has just one count. This chain links TRBV29-1 with TRBJ1-4; 7 positions match TRBD1. CDR3 length: 12 amino acids. V dropped 7 bases and J dropped 2; count of bases not matched to a gene: 1. Germline CDR1 is SQVTM and CDR2 is ANQGSEA. The DNA for the CDR3 is TGCAGCGCGGGACAGACTAATGAAAAACTGTTTTTT. Its translation: CSAGQTNEKLFF.

The chain is built from TRBV4-3 and TRBJ1-2, with a possible D match to TRBD1 (5 bases). The CDR3 covers 13 residues. The germline V gene has CDR1 LGHNA and CDR2 YSLEER. V lost 0 bases and J 12 bases, leaving 14 bases between the germline ends. The CDR3 region has the DNA TGCGCCAGCAGCCAAGAAGCAGGGAGTATCCACACCTTC. It encodes CASSQEAGSIHTF.

This rearrangement joins TRBV5-1 to TRBJ1-5; D uncertain. V was trimmed by 0 bases and J by 2 bases, leaving 15 bases between them. The CDR3 extends over 17 amino acids. CDR1 SGHRS and CDR2 YFSETQ come from the germline V gene. The CDR3 loop reads CASSLDGRVAGNQPQHF. CDR3 in DNA: TGCGCCAGCAGCTTGGATGGAAGGGTGGCGGGCAATCAGCCCCAGCATTTT. Full variable domain (remainder filled in from reference TRBV5-1 and TRBJ1-5): KAGVTQTPRYLIKTRGQQVTLSCSPISGHRSVSWYQQTPGQGLQFLFEYFSETQRNKGNFPGRFSGRQFSNSRSEMNVSTLELGDSALYLCASSLDGRVAGNQPQHFGDGTRLSIL.

The chain is built from TRBV11-3 and TRBJ2-2; D is perhaps TRBD1 or TRBD2 (6 bases each). CDR1 is SGHNT, CDR2 YENEEA, per germline. This CDR3 is built from 14 residues. Deletions cut 6 bases from V and 6 bases from J, with 14 bases between. CDR3 residues: CASRRGTVPGELFF. CDR3 bases: TGTGCCAGCAGGAGGGGGACTGTGCCCGGGGAGCTGTTTTTT.

V and J are TRBV6-1 and TRBJ1-5; weak D call: TRBD1 (5 bases). The CDR3 consists of 17 residues. CDR1 and CDR2 (germline): MNHNS, SASEGT. V lost 1 base and J lost 2, with 15 bases in between. CDR3: CASSEVLQLQGNQPQHF. The CDR3 DNA sequence: TGTGCCAGCAGTGAAGTGCTACAGTTACAGGGCAATCAGCCCCAGCATTTT.

Comments on this clone: Other nucleotide sequences in the sample specify the same CDR3. This chain uses TRBV19 with TRBJ1-1; D gene unclear. This CDR3 has 15 residues. The ends were cut back, 2 bases at V and 0 bases at J, with 10 bases in the middle. CDR1 is LNHDA, CDR2 SQIVND, per germline (reference sequence). The CDR3 DNA follows: TGTGCCAGTAGTATATCGGGCAACTTGAACACTGAAGCTTTCTTT. Residues: CASSISGNLNTEAFF.

V gene TRBV7-3 combines with J gene TRBJ1-6; unclear D gene. This CDR3 is built from 14 residues. Trimming removed 2 bases at V and 9 bases at J, with 11 bases between. Germline CDR1 SGHTA, CDR2 FQGTGA. CDR3 sequence (DNA): TGTGCCAGCAGCTTAGGTTTCGTCAGTTCACCCCTCCACTTT. Translation: CASSLGFVSSPLHF.